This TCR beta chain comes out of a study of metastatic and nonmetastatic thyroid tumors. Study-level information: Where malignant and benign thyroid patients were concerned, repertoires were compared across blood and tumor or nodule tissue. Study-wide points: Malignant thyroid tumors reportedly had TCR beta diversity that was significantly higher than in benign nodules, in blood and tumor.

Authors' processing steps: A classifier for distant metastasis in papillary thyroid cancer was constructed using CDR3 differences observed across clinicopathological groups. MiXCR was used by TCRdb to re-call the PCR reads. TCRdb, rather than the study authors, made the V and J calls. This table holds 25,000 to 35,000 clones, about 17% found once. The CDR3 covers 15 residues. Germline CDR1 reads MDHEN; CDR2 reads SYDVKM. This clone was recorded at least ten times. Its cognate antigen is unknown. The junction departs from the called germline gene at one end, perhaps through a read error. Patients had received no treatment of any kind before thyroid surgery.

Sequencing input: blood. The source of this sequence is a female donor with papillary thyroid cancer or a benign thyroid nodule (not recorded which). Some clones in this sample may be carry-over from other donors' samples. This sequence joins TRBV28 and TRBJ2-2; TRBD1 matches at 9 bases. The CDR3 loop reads CASSPGTGNIGELFF. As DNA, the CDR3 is TGTGCCAGCAGCCCAGGGACAGGGAACATCGGGGAGCTGTTTTTT.